This T cell receptor beta chain comes out of a study of cytomegalovirus exposure and HLA in healthy donors. Findings of the study overall: It was reported that TCR beta sequences correctly inferred the HLA-A and HLA-B alleles for most subjects.

The germline V gene has CDR1 MNHEY and CDR2 SVGAGI. The CDR3 sequence is 12 residues long. Trimming left V 5 bases short and J 5 bases short, with 10 bases between. With 60 Vbeta and 13 Jbeta primers, the PCR was carried out. In the authors' methods: In a later analysis, the count reached some 83 million unique TCR beta chains, with 9 million to 11 million shared. TCRdb's table, derived via immunoSEQ multiplex PCR, lists solely in-frame clones and lacks some. D and trimming were read from the DNA, whereas the V and J calls and clone size are those reported in that table. The data contain roughly 190,000 clones, around 68% of them singletons. Points on this clone: Its antigen is currently unknown.

The source of this sequence is a man between 35 and 55 years old in good health and CMV-seronegative. This chain links TRBV6-5 with TRBJ2-7; no reliable D call. Input material: PBMCs. CDR3 coding DNA: TGTGCCAGCAGTACCGGTGGGCACGAGCAGTACTTC. Translating gives CASSTGGHEQYF.